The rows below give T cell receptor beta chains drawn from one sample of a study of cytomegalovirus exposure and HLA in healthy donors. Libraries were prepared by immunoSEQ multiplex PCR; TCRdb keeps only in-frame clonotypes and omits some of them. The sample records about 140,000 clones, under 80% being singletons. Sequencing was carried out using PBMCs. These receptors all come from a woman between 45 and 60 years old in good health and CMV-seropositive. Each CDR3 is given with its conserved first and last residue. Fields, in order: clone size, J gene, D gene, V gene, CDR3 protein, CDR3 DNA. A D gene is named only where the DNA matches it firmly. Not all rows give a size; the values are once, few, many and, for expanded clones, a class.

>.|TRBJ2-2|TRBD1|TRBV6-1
CASSEGQGIGELFF
TGTGCCAGCAGTGAAGGACAGGGGATCGGGGAGCTGTTTTTT
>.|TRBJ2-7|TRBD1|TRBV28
CASEPGQGVYEQYF
TGTGCCAGCGAACCGGGACAGGGTGTATACGAGCAGTACTTC
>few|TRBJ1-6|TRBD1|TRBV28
CARDRDRTNSYNSPLHF
TGTGCCAGGGACCGGGACAGGACAAACTCCTATAATTCACCCCTCCACTTT
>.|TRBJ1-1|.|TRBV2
CASSLHDTEAFF
TGTGCCAGCAGCTTACATGATACTGAAGCTTTCTTT
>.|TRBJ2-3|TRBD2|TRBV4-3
CASSQSTSGGAFLTDTQYF
TGCGCCAGCAGCCAATCGACTAGCGGGGGGGCATTTCTCACAGATACGCAGTATTTT
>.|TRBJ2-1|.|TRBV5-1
CASSFGGAYNEQFF
TGCGCCAGCAGCTTCGGAGGGGCTTACAATGAGCAGTTCTTC
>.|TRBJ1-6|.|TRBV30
CAWEGGEDSPLHF
TGTGCCTGGGAGGGCGGGGAAGACTCACCCCTCCACTTT
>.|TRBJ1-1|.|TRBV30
CAWSEMNTEAFF
TGTGCCTGGTCGGAGATGAACACTGAAGCTTTCTTT
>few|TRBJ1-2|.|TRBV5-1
CASSLAVNYGYTF
TGCGCCAGCAGCTTGGCAGTTAACTATGGCTACACCTTC
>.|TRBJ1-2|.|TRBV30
CAWSVDKPGGYTF
TGTGCCTGGAGTGTTGATAAACCGGGGGGCTACACCTTT
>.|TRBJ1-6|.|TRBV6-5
CASGRGQNSPLHF
TGTGCCAGCGGCCGTGGACAAAATTCACCCCTCCACTTT
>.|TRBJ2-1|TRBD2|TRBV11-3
CASSPEASGGVWNEQFF
TGTGCCAGCAGCCCTGAGGCTAGCGGGGGGGTCTGGAATGAGCAGTTCTTC
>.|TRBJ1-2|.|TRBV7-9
CASSLGTAHGYTF
TGTGCCAGCAGCTTAGGGACAGCTCATGGCTACACCTTC
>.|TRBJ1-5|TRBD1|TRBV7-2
CASSLGTGPPSPQHF
TGTGCCAGCAGCTTGGGGACAGGGCCCCCATCTCCCCAGCATTTT
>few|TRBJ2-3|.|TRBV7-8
CASSLPAGHTDTQYF
TGTGCCAGCAGCTTACCGGCGGGGCACACAGATACGCAGTATTTT
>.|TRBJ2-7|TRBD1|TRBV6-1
CASSEAGTAYEQYF
TGTGCCAGCAGTGAAGCCGGGACAGCCTACGAGCAGTACTTC
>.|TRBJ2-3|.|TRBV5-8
CASSPERGSDTQYF
TGTGCCAGCAGCCCCGAGAGAGGGTCGGATACGCAGTATTTT
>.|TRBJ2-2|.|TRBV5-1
CASALTVANTGELFF
TGCGCCAGCGCCCTCACAGTCGCGAACACCGGGGAGCTGTTTTTT
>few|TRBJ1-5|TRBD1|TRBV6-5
CASSYSAGGDQPQHF
TGTGCCAGCAGTTACTCAGCAGGGGGAGATCAGCCCCAGCATTTT
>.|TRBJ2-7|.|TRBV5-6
CASSPRDFTREQYF
TGTGCCAGCAGTCCCCGGGACTTCACGCGCGAGCAGTACTTC
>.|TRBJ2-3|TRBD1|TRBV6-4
CASSDLRRPDRGGSDTQYF
TGTGCCAGCAGTGACCTCCGAAGACCTGACAGGGGGGGCTCAGATACGCAGTATTTT
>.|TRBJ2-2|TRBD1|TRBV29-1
CSVERTGNTGELFF
TGCAGCGTTGAAAGGACAGGGAACACCGGGGAGCTGTTTTTT
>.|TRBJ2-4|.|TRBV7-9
CASSSPEAAKNIQYF
TGTGCCAGCAGCTCCCCGGAAGCGGCCAAAAACATTCAGTACTTC
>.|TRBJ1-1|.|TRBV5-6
CASSSDSQGNTEAFF
TGTGCCAGCAGCTCAGACTCCCAAGGGAACACTGAAGCTTTCTTT
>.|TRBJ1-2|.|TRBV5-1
CASSLDSTNTNYGYTF
TGCGCCAGCAGCTTGGATTCGACAAATACCAACTATGGCTACACCTTC
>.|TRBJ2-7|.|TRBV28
CASSFSGGEQYF
TGTGCCAGCAGTTTTTCAGGTGGCGAGCAGTACTTC
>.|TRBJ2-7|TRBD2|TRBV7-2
CASSLESGGAYEQYF
TGTGCCAGCAGCTTAGAAAGCGGGGGGGCCTACGAGCAGTACTTC
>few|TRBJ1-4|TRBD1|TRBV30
CAWSGSTGARGKLFF
TGTGCCTGGAGTGGATCGACAGGGGCGAGGGGAAAACTGTTTTTT
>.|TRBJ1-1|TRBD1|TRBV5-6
CASSLGQGVSTEAFF
TGTGCCAGCAGCTTGGGACAGGGGGTAAGCACTGAAGCTTTCTTT
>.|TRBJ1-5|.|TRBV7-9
CASSLAGAHQPQHF
TGTGCCAGCAGCTTAGCGGGGGCCCATCAGCCCCAGCATTTT
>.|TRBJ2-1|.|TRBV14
CASSQERGAINEQFF
TGTGCCAGCAGCCAAGAACGGGGGGCTATAAATGAGCAGTTCTTC
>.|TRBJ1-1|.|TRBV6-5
CASNSGETEAFF
TGTGCCAGCAATTCGGGGGAAACTGAAGCTTTCTTT
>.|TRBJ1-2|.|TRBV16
CASPPGLTYGYTF
TGTGCCAGCCCGCCGGGACTTACATATGGCTACACCTTC
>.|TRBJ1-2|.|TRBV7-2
CASSLAMLTSSSYGYTF
TGTGCCAGCAGCTTAGCGATGTTAACCTCTTCTAGCTATGGCTACACCTTC
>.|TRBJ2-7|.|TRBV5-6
CASSLDWGESSYEQYF
TGTGCCAGCAGCTTGGATTGGGGAGAGAGCTCCTACGAGCAGTACTTC
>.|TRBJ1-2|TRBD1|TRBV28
CASSSDRGNGYTF
TGTGCCAGCAGCTCGGACAGGGGTAATGGCTACACCTTC
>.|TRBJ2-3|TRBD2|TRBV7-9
CASSLRAGGRLSTDTQYF
TGTGCCAGCAGCTTACGAGCGGGGGGCCGACTAAGCACAGATACGCAGTATTTT
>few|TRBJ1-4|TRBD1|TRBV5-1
CASSTGGAGRKLFF
TGCGCCAGTAGTACAGGGGGCGCTGGGCGAAAACTGTTTTTT
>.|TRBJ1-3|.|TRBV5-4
CASSLWAVSGNTIYF
TGTGCCAGCAGCTTATGGGCAGTCTCTGGAAACACCATATATTTT
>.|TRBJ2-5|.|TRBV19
CASSPSPGHPYQETQYF
TGTGCCAGTAGCCCTTCCCCGGGACACCCGTACCAAGAGACCCAGTACTTC
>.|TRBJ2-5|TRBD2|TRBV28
CASSSGLAGPQTQYF
TGTGCCAGCAGTTCCGGACTAGCGGGGCCACAAACCCAGTACTTC
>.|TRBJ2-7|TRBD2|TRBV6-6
CASSYSGTGGYEQYF
TGTGCCAGCAGTTACTCCGGGACGGGGGGATACGAGCAGTACTTC
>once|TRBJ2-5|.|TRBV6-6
CASSLMGGGYQETQYF
TGTGCCAGCAGCCTTATGGGAGGGGGGTACCAAGAGACCCAGTACTTC
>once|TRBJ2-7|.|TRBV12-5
CASGLHSYEQYF
TGTGCTAGTGGTTTGCACTCCTACGAGCAGTACTTC
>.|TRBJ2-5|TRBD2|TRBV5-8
CASSWGGETQYF
TGTGCCAGCAGCTGGGGGGGGGAGACCCAGTACTTC
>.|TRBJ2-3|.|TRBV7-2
CASWGVLPGTDTQYF
TGTGCCAGTTGGGGGGTCCTCCCGGGGACAGATACGCAGTATTTT
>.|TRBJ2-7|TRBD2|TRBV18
CASSLERDGYEQYF
TGTGCCAGCTCACTGGAGCGGGACGGCTACGAGCAGTACTTC